The 25 T cell receptor beta chains given below trace back to one sample, sequenced in a study of tumor-infiltrating lymphocytes in primary liver carcinoma. Starting from roughly 0.5 ug of total RNA, TCR beta cDNA was produced with a primer in the constant region. Nested multiplex PCR, run for three rounds with slightly modified ARM-PCR, yielded TCR beta libraries. A C-beta reverse primer and TRBV1-TRBV30 forward primers served in each of the first two PCR rounds, at around 10 cycles apiece. TCRdb processed the multiplex PCR reads anew with MiXCR; each CDR3 protein has one entry. The data hold about 320,000 distinct CDR3 sequences, with 45% to 70% observed a single time. Researchers drew blood RNA from unsorted whole blood and extracted germline DNA as well. The sequencing input was peripheral blood. All receptors derive from a woman in her twenties or thirties with primary liver carcinoma and hepatitis B virus infection.

A note on this clonotype: The CDR3 ends on some other residue instead of the conserved phenylalanine or tryptophan, so this is likely a read error. No DNA is shown, since the ends of the CDR3 on it are uncertain; the CDR3 is the one TCRdb lists. V usage is TRBV30 and J usage is TRBJ1-4. With termini counted, the CDR3 has 14 amino acids. Germline V CDR1 and CDR2: GTSNPN, SVGIG (reference sequence). Here the CDR3 reads CACHKTKGPEKLSL.

Comments on this clonotype: A junction boundary mismatches the germline segment, possibly from a read error. The chain has TRBV29-1 and TRBJ2-2; no clear D gene. This CDR3 is built from 14 residues. Germline lookup yields CDR1 SQVTM and CDR2 ANQGSEA. The CDR3 region is CSARKEGSTWELFF. CDR3 in DNA: TGCAGCGCTCGGAAAGAAGGATCCACCTGGGAGCTGTTTTTT.

About this clonotype: A clone one base away is much larger, so this may be a read error. The CDR3 bases are TGCGCCAGCAGCCCCCTTGGCAGGGGGGTCGATGAGCAGTTCTTC. Protein product: CASSPLGRGVDEQFF. This sequence joins TRBV4-3 and TRBJ2-1; possibly TRBD1 for D (7 bases). CDR3 length: 15 amino acids. Deletions cut 4 bases from V and 8 bases from J, with 18 bases between. Per germline, CDR1 LGHNA and CDR2 YSLEER.

Only one count was recorded for this clonotype. Its ends do not fully match the called genes, so a read error is possible. This chain's CDR3 is CVSSFDGPLAYEQYF. DNA for the CDR3: TGTGTCAGCAGCTTTGACGGACCCTTGGCCTATGAGCAGTACTTC. The chain has TRBV11-2 and TRBJ2-7, with D hard to call. Germline V gene sequence: CDR1 SGHAT, CDR2 FQNNGV. CDR3 length equals 15 residues.

A word on this clonotype: A much larger clone lies one base from this, so it may be a read error. V gene TRBV4-1 combines with J gene TRBJ2-3, with D uncertain. The closer fit of TRBJ1-5 to the DNA end suggests the J call may be wrong. The germline CDR1 and CDR2 sequences are MGHRA and YSYEKL. The CDR3 has 16 amino acids. The CDR3 coding sequence is TGCGCCAGCAGCCCTCGTAGCGGGAGAAGCGCAGATACGCAGCATTTT. Translating it yields CASSPRSGRSADTQHF.

This clonotype was found many times. The rearrangement uses TRBV6-1 and TRBJ2-7; D remains ambiguous. Germline assignment: CDR1 MNHNS and CDR2 SASEGT. Trimming took off 4 bases at V and 0 bases at J, with 10 bases between the two ends. The CDR3 runs 14 residues. CDR3 nucleotide sequence: TGTGCCAGCAGTGTGACTGTTAGCTCCTACGAGCAGTACTTC. Translation: CASSVTVSSYEQYF.

This rearrangement joins TRBV5-1 to TRBJ2-7; weak D call: TRBD1 (7 bases). CDR3 length: 15 amino acids. V was clipped by 5 bases and J by 0 bases, with 15 bases between them. Germline V lookup: CDR1 SGHRS, CDR2 YFSETQ. In nucleotides, the CDR3 is TGCGCCAGCAGATTAGGAGGGGGCAGCTCCTACGAGCAGTACTTC. Translated: CASRLGGGSSYEQYF.

This clonotype was seen once. This chain uses TRBV6-5 with TRBJ2-2; D perhaps matches TRBD2 (6 bases). From germline, CDR1 is MNHEY and CDR2 SVGAGI. The CDR3 is 18 amino acids. V lost 0 bases and J lost 1, with 15 bases in between. The CDR3 here is CASSYSTPEGKNTGELFF. In DNA form, the CDR3 reads TGTGCCAGCAGTTACTCGACCCCGGAGGGGAAGAACACCGGGGAGCTGTTTTTT.

The rearrangement links TRBV28 to TRBJ2-7; D assignment may be TRBD1 or TRBD2 (5 bases each). Trimming shortened V by 5 bases and J by 2 bases, and 13 bases separated the two germline ends. The CDR3 runs to 14 residues. Germline lookup yields CDR1 MDHEN and CDR2 SYDVKM. In DNA, the CDR3 is TGTGCCAGCAGTCCGGGGACGGTAACCTACGAGCAGTACTTC. This gives the protein CASSPGTVTYEQYF.

This clonotype was counted many times. This rearrangement joins TRBV4-1 to TRBJ2-1, with TRBD1 matching over 7 bases. V was pared by 4 bases and J by 7 bases, with 4 bases of the junction left unmatched. Per the germline V gene, CDR1 is MGHRA and CDR2 is YSYEKL. This CDR3 spans 13 amino acids. The DNA for the CDR3 is TGCGCCAGCAGCCCTGGGACAGCAAATGAGCAGTTCTTC. Translating it yields CASSPGTANEQFF.

Remarks on this clonotype: A read error is possible here, since a much larger clone lies one base away. CDR3 DNA sequence: TGTGCCAGCAATTTATCGACTAGCGGCCGGAGCAATGAGCAGTTCTTC. This sequence encodes CASNLSTSGRSNEQFF. The J gene is TRBJ2-1, the V gene TRBV12-3 or TRBV12-4; the match to TRBD2 covers 9 bases. The CDR3 contains 16 residues.

This clonotype was counted ten times or more. This chain uses TRBV29-1 with TRBJ2-5; D is tentatively TRBD1 or TRBD2 (6 bases each). The CDR3 has 14 residues. Germline values: CDR1 SQVTM, CDR2 ANQGSEA. With 2 bases removed from V and 5 bases from J, the gap between germline ends came to 15 bases. CDR3: CSVESGGPKETQYF. CDR3 nucleotides: TGCAGCGTTGAATCTGGGGGGCCGAAGGAGACCCAGTACTTC.

The chain couples TRBV7-9 to TRBJ2-7; D perhaps matches TRBD2 (6 bases). The CDR3 has 16 amino acids. Per the germline V gene, CDR1 is SEHNR and CDR2 is FQNEAQ (reference sequence). Trimming left V 5 bases short and J 2 bases short, with 19 bases between. Here the CDR3 reads CASSPLFGGIAYEQYF. In nucleotides, the CDR3 is TGTGCCAGCAGCCCACTGTTCGGCGGGATCGCCTACGAGCAGTACTTC.

Details on this clonotype: This may be a read error: a much more frequent sequence differs by one nucleotide. This chain uses TRBV11-3 with TRBJ2-5, with TRBD2 as a possible D gene (6 bases). Germline loops: CDR1 SGHNT, CDR2 YENEEA. This CDR3 region has 12 residues. Deletions cut 4 bases from V and 7 bases from J, with 10 bases between. CDR3 DNA: TGTGCCAGCAGCTCTTGGGGGGTGACCCAGTACTTC. Amino acid sequence: CASSSWGVTQYF.

A note on this clonotype: This may stem from a read error, because a much larger clone lies one nucleotide away. V gene TRBV29-1 combines with J gene TRBJ2-7; the match to TRBD2 covers 7 bases. V lost 5 bases and J lost 3; bases outside the gene matches: 19. CDR3 size: 17 residues. Germline V lookup: CDR1 SQVTM, CDR2 ANQGSEA. CDR3 loop: CSVSGLVDPSTGYEQYF. CDR3 nucleotide sequence: TGCAGCGTTTCCGGACTAGTGGATCCCTCAACCGGCTACGAGCAGTACTTC.

As for this clonotype: A junction boundary mismatches the germline segment, possibly from a read error. V usage is TRBV28 and J usage is TRBJ2-3, with a tentative D call TRBD2 (5 bases). The length of the CDR3 is 16 residues. The germline V gene encodes CDR1 MDHEN and CDR2 SYDVKM. Here the CDR3 DNA reads TGTGCCAGCAGTCCAAGCTTCCGCTCTAGCACAGATGCGCAGTATTTT. Its protein product is CASSPSFRSSTDAQYF.

This chain uses TRBV5-4 with TRBJ2-7, with 7 bases fitting TRBD1. CDR1 and CDR2 from the germline V gene are SGHNT and YYREEE (reference sequence). The CDR3 has 14 amino acids. V lost 4 bases, J lost 2 bases, and 6 bases stayed unmatched. CDR3 bases: TGTGCCAGCAGCCCGTCCGACAGGGCCTACGAGCAGTACTTC. Amino acid sequence: CASSPSDRAYEQYF.

Notes on this clonotype: A much larger clone lies one base from this, so it may be a read error. The chain recombines TRBV28 with TRBJ2-2, with D perhaps TRBD2 (5 bases). The CDR3 length is 13 residues. The germline V gene has CDR1 MDHEN and CDR2 SYDVKM. Written as DNA, the CDR3 is TGTGCCAGCAGTTTAAGCGGCACCGGGGAGCTGCTTTTT. It is translated as CASSLSGTGELLF.

The genes are TRBV4-2 and TRBJ2-1; perhaps TRBD1 as D (6 bases). The CDR3 is 20 amino acids. CDR1 is LGHNA, CDR2 YNFKEQ, per germline. V lost 0 bases and J lost 6, with 27 bases in between. The CDR3 spells CASSQDSGPWGRPSVNEQFF. The CDR3 DNA reads TGTGCCAGCAGCCAAGATTCGGGGCCCTGGGGGCGCCCATCTGTCAATGAGCAGTTCTTC.

This clonotype was recorded a few times. This sequence may be a read error, since a much larger clone differs from it by one base. The V and J genes are TRBV10-3 and TRBJ2-2, with D possibly TRBD1 on 6 matching bases. This CDR3 comprises 12 residues. CDR1 is ENHRY, CDR2 SYGVKD, per germline. This CDR3 is CAISENVGGLFF. In DNA form, the CDR3 reads TGTGCCATCAGTGAGAACGTAGGGGGGCTGTTTTTT.

The chain links TRBV12-5 to TRBJ1-5, with 7 nucleotides matching TRBD1. The CDR3 has 15 amino acids. The germline V gene encodes CDR1 LGHNT and CDR2 FRNRAP. Trimming at V came to 3 bases and at J to 3 bases, leaving 5 bases not matched to a gene. CDR3 protein: CASGFKGQANQPQHF. The CDR3 DNA reads TGTGCTAGTGGTTTCAAAGGACAGGCCAATCAGCCCCAGCATTTT.

This clonotype was observed once. It may be a read error: a sequence one base away is much more abundant. This chain joins TRBV29-1 and TRBJ2-2; 12 bases agree with TRBD1. Germline loops: CDR1 SQVTM, CDR2 ANQGSEA. The CDR3 is 14 residues long. The CDR3 DNA is TGCAGCGTGGGTGGGACAGGGGGCCCCGGGGAGCTGCTTTTT. Translating it yields CSVGGTGGPGELLF.

This clonotype showed up just a few times. This chain joins TRBV29-1 and TRBJ1-4; D might be TRBD1 (6 bases). CDR3 length: 13 amino acids. The germline V gene encodes CDR1 SQVTM and CDR2 ANQGSEA. V was trimmed by 3 bases and J by 8 bases, leaving 13 bases between them. The CDR3 region is CSVEVGAEEKLFF. The CDR3 DNA sequence: TGCAGCGTTGAGGTGGGGGCTGAAGAAAAACTGTTTTTT.

For this clonotype: Relative to the germline gene, one junction end is altered; a read error may explain this. V usage is TRBV12-5 and J usage is TRBJ1-1; D uncertain. This CDR3 is 11 amino acids long. Germline CDR1 reads LGHNT; CDR2 reads FRNRAP. The CDR3 coding sequence is TGTGCTAGTGGGCCCTGGCCCGAAGCTGTCTTT. Its translation is CASGPWPEAVF.

Notes on this clonotype: Because it lacks the conserved phenylalanine or tryptophan at the end, this CDR3 is likely a read error. The chain uses TRBV12-3 or TRBV12-4 and TRBJ2-7; 8 bases are shared with TRBD2. The CDR3 has 14 amino acids. With 5 bases clipped from V and 0 bases from J, the junction kept 3 bases outside the gene matches. The CDR3 loop reads CASSPSGSSYEQYL. In DNA, the CDR3 is TGTGCCAGCAGTCCCAGCGGGAGCTCCTACGAGCAGTACCTC.